This T cell receptor (beta chain) was identified in a study of sequential checkpoint blockade in melanoma. Study-wide context: After both sequences, patients received maintenance nivolumab.

Clones were read by immunoSEQ multiplex PCR, and TCRdb kept only the in-frame ones, dropping some. The sample holds 20,000 or so clones, 65% to 75% seen once. Treatment described: randomized to nivolumab then ipilimumab (arm A) or the reverse (arm B). None of the patients previously received DNA-damaging chemotherapy. Sorted cells were live CD3+CD8+, lacking CD19 and CD56, from PBMCs. This receptor was obtained from a human donor with melanoma. The input for sequencing was CD8+ T cells sorted from blood (inferred from file names), taken from a patient given nivolumab and ipilimumab in sequence.

CDR3 region: CASSSGLLTDTQYF. The CDR3 bases are TGCGCCAGCAGCTCGGGACTACTCACAGATACGCAGTATTTT. This rearrangement joins TRBV4-3 to TRBJ2-3, with 7 bases identical to TRBD2. Losses at the gene ends were 5 bases for V and 2 bases for J; bases not matched to a gene: 4. Germline V gene data show CDR1 as LGHNA and CDR2 as YSLEER. The CDR3 runs to 14 residues.